This TCR beta chain came from a study of control samples from healthy donors and cancer patients. The CDR3 is made up of 14 amino acids. Germline V CDR1 and CDR2: GTSNPN, SVGIG (reference sequence). V was cut by 4 bases and J by 2 bases, with 12 bases left in between. TCRdb keeps only in-frame clones here, not all; method: immunoSEQ multiplex PCR. Among 120,000 or so clones listed, approximately 94% were seen once. Sequencing used blood. This TCR derives from a man aged 25-45 years in good health. The chain employs TRBV30 and TRBJ1-5; the D gene is possibly TRBD1 (5 bases). The CDR3 loop is CAWTPQQGNQPQHF. The CDR3 region has the DNA TGTGCCTGGACCCCCCAACAGGGCAATCAGCCCCAGCATTTT. Filled out from reference TRBV30 and TRBJ1-5, the complete variable domain reads SQTIHQWPATLVQPVGSPLSLECTVEGTSNPNLYWYRQAAGRGLQLLFYSVGIGQISSEVPQNLSASRPQDRQFILSSKKLLLSDSGFYLCAWTPQQGNQPQHFGDGTRLSIL.